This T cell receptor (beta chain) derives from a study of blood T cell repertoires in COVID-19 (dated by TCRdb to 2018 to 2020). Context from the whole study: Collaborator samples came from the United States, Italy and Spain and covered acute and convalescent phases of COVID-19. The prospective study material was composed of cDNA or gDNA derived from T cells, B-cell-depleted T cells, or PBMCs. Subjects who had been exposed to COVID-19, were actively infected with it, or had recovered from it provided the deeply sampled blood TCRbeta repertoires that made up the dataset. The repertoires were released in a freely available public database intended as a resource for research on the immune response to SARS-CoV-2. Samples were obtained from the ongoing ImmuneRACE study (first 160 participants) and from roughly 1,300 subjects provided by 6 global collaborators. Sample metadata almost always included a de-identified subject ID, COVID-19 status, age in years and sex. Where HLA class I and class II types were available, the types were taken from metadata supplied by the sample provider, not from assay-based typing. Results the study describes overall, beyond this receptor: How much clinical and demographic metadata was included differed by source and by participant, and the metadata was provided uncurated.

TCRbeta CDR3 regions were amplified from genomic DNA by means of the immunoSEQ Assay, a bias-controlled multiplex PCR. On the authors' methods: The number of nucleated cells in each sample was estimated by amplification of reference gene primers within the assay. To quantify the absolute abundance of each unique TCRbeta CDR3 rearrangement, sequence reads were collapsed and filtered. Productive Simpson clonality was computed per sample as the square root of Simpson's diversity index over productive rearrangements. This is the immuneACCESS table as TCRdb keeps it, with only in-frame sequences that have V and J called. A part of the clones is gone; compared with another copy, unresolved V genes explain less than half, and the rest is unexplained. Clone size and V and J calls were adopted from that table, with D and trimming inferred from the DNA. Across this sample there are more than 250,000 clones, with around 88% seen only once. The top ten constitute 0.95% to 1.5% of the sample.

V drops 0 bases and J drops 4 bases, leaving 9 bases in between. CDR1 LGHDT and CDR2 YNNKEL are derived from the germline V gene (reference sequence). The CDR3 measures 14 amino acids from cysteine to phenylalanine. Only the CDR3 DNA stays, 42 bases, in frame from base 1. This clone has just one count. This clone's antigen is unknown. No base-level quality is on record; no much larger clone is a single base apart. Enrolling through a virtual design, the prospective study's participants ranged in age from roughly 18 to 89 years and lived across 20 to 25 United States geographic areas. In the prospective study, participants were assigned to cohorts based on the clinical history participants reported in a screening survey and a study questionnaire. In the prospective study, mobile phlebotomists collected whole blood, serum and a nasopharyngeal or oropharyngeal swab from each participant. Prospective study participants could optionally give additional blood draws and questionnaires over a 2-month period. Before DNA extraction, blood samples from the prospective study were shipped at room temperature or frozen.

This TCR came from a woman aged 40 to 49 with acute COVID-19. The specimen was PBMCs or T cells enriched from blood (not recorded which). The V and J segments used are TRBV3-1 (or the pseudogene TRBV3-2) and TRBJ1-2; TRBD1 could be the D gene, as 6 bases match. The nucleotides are TGTGCCAGCAGCCAAGAAGGACAGACCTATGGCTACACCTTC. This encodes CASSQEGQTYGYTF.